Listed here are 19 T cell receptor beta chains from one sample, sequenced in a study of beta chain features in type 1 diabetes. Reverse transcription of all isolated RNA meant that expressed TCRB transcripts were sequenced. Here immunoSEQ multiplex PCR was the method, and the copy in TCRdb shows in-frame clones only, minus some. The sample lists 900,000 or so clones; roughly a sixth were seen once. Sequencing was carried out using naive CD4+ T cells from blood. The origin of the receptors is a woman in her late teens or twenties in good health.

This clone was seen a handful of times. The rearrangement links TRBV23-1 to TRBJ2-3; D might be TRBD1 (6 bases). TRBV23-1 belongs to the ORF category, with a function that is uncertain. This CDR3 spans 19 amino acids. The V and J ends lost 4 bases and 4 bases respectively, with 27 bases between them. CDR3 loop: CASSPMNHPGDRRPDTQYF. The CDR3 coding sequence is TGCGCCAGCAGTCCTATGAACCATCCAGGGGATCGGAGGCCAGATACGCAGTATTTT.

This clone appeared once. The chain joins TRBV11-2 to TRBJ2-1; 7 bases match TRBD2. V shed 1 base and J 8 bases; nucleotides not matched to a gene: 14. The CDR3 extends over 17 amino acids. CDR1 is SGHAT and CDR2 is FQNNGV in the germline V gene. The CDR3 DNA follows: TGTGCCAGCAGCTTAGGTCGGGGCGGGAGAACCTCCGATGAGCAGTTCTTC. It yields the protein CASSLGRGGRTSDEQFF. Variable domain in full (rest from reference TRBV11-2 and TRBJ2-1): EAGVAQSPRYKIIEKRQSVAFWCNPISGHATLYWYQQILGQGPKLLIQFQNNGVVDDSQLPKDRFSAERLKGVDSTLKIQPAKLEDSAVYLCASSLGRGGRTSDEQFFGPGTRLTVL.

This clone has just a few counts. The chain is built from TRBV15 and TRBJ1-2; D is uncertain. There are 15 residues in the CDR3. The V and J ends lost 0 bases and 7 bases respectively, with 15 bases between them. The germline V gene has CDR1 LNHNV and CDR2 YYDKDF (reference sequence). This chain's CDR3 is CATSRDHGRPAGYTF. CDR3 nucleotide sequence: TGTGCCACCAGCAGAGATCACGGACGCCCCGCTGGCTACACCTTC.

In regard to this clone: At the DNA level, this CDR3 is encoded by other sequences in the same sample as well. This chain joins TRBV6-5 and TRBJ2-7, with 9 nucleotides matching TRBD1. With V trimmed by 5 bases and J by 2 bases, 7 bases remained unmatched. The CDR3 runs to 15 residues. Per germline, CDR1 MNHEY and CDR2 SVGAGI. For the CDR3, the DNA is TGTGCCAGCAGTAGTCCGGGACAGGGAACCTACGAGCAGTACTTC. This sequence encodes CASSSPGQGTYEQYF.

CDR3 sequence reads: CASSELAGGPIGELFF. Here the CDR3 DNA reads TGTGCCAGCAGCGAGCTAGCGGGAGGGCCCATCGGGGAGCTGTTTTTT. The rearrangement joins TRBV9 to TRBJ2-2; 12 bases are a match to TRBD2. Losses at the gene ends were 3 bases for V and 7 bases for J; bases not matched to a gene: 7. CDR3 length equals 16 residues. Germline-derived CDR1 and CDR2 are SGDLS and YYNGEE.

This clone was counted only a few times. The V and J genes are TRBV7-9 and TRBJ2-1; the D is unclear. The V and J ends lost 2 bases and 12 bases respectively, with 8 bases between them. The CDR3 has 11 residues. Germline CDR1 and CDR2: SEHNR and FQNEAQ (reference sequence). The CDR3 DNA sequence: TGTGCCAGCAGCTTATTGACACCGCAGTTCTTC. Translating gives CASSLLTPQFF. Supplemented by reference TRBV7-9 and TRBJ2-1, the full variable domain reads DTGVSQNPRHKITKRGQNVTFRCDPISEHNRLYWYRQTLGQGPEFLTYFQNEAQLEKSRLLSDRFSAERPKGSFSTLEIQRTEQGDSAMYLCASSLLTPQFFGPGTRLTVL.

This clone was detected a few times. V gene TRBV25-1 combines with J gene TRBJ2-7; 7 bases agree with TRBD2. There are 15 residues in the CDR3. V lost 4 bases, J lost 6 bases, and 12 bases stayed unmatched. The germline V gene has CDR1 MGHDK and CDR2 SYGVNS. CDR3 in DNA: TGTGCCAGCAGTGTTGGACGGCTAGCGGCGCCCGAGCAGTACTTC. It specifies CASSVGRLAAPEQYF.

Points on this clone: Within the sample, other DNA sequences also encode this same CDR3. The chain recombines TRBV28 with TRBJ2-7; no clear D. With 3 bases removed from V and 2 bases from J, the gap between germline ends came to 5 bases. Per the germline V gene, CDR1 is MDHEN and CDR2 is SYDVKM. The CDR3 covers 12 residues. The DNA of the CDR3 is TGTGCCAGCAGTTTTCGTCCCTACGAGCAGTACTTC. Encoded protein: CASSFRPYEQYF.

The chain employs TRBV10-2 and TRBJ2-7; no reliable D call. The CDR3 contains 16 residues. CDR1 is WSHSY and CDR2 is SAAADI in the germline V gene. The V gene lost 6 bases and the J gene lost 3 bases, with 21 bases spanning the gap. CDR3 nucleotides: TGCGCCAGCAGGCTGACTGGGGTTGGTGCATTCTACGAGCAGTACTTC. It yields the protein CASRLTGVGAFYEQYF.

As to this clone: A junction end diverges from the germline sequence, so it may reflect a read error. The chain joins TRBV4-3 to TRBJ2-1, with TRBD1 matching 7 bases. The germline CDR1 and CDR2 sequences are LGHNA and YSLEER. The CDR3 is made up of 14 amino acids. DNA of the CDR3: TGCGCCAGCAGCCAAGAACCCCCGACAGGGATTCGAATCTTC. Translating it yields CASSQEPPTGIRIF.

This clone showed up just a few times. This sequence joins TRBV9 and TRBJ2-7, with 14 bases fitting TRBD2. J lost 7 bases, V lost 0 bases, and 6 bases had no gene match. The CDR3 contains 16 residues. Germline lookup yields CDR1 SGDLS and CDR2 YYNGEE. In nucleotides, the CDR3 is TGTGCCAGCAGCGTAGCCGGGACTAGCGGGAGTGGTGAGCAGTACTTC. It codes for CASSVAGTSGSGEQYF.

The table lists this clone with a few counts. V is TRBV5-4 and J is TRBJ2-3, with D tentatively TRBD2 (5 bases). The ends were cut back, 0 bases at V and 4 bases at J, with 9 bases in the middle. The CDR3 runs to 14 residues. CDR1 is SGHNT and CDR2 is YYREEE in the germline V gene (reference sequence). The CDR3 region has the DNA TGTGCCAGCAGCTTGGGGACTTCAGCAGATACGCAGTATTTT. Translation: CASSLGTSADTQYF.

This clone appeared a few times. The chain carries TRBV28 and TRBJ2-3; D is unresolved. V shed 3 bases and J shed 0 bases, with 7 bases lying between them. The CDR3 runs to 14 residues. Germline V lookup: CDR1 MDHEN, CDR2 SYDVKM. The CDR3 coding sequence is TGTGCCAGCAGTTTCAACCCGAGCACAGATACGCAGTATTTT. Encoded protein: CASSFNPSTDTQYF.

The CDR3 region is CASSPTSGSVATWGEQFF. The CDR3 region has the DNA TGTGCCAGCAGCCCAACTAGCGGGAGTGTTGCGACCTGGGGTGAGCAGTTCTTC. The genes are TRBV11-2 and TRBJ2-1; 11 bases align to TRBD2. The CDR3 has 18 amino acids. Per germline, CDR1 SGHAT and CDR2 FQNNGV. V lost 5 bases and J lost 9; bases outside the gene matches: 18.

CDR3 residues: CASSGTNYGYTF. As DNA, the CDR3 is TGTGCCAGCAGTGGGACTAACTATGGCTACACCTTC. The genes are TRBV28 and TRBJ1-2; D gene ambiguous. Germline V gene data show CDR1 as MDHEN and CDR2 as SYDVKM. With 5 bases removed from V and 0 bases from J, the gap between germline ends came to 4 bases. CDR3 length: 12 amino acids.

Only a few counts were recorded for this clone. The chain couples TRBV6-5 to TRBJ2-7; unclear D gene. CDR3 length: 15 residues. The germline CDR1 and CDR2 sequences are MNHEY and SVGAGI. Between the trimmed V and J ends, which lost 3 bases and 7 bases, there was a span of 19 bases. CDR3 in amino acids: CASSYRSVLGDEQYF. In nucleotides, the CDR3 is TGTGCCAGCAGTTATAGATCTGTTCTTGGGGATGAGCAGTACTTC.

The sample holds a few counts of this clone. The chain carries TRBV7-2 and TRBJ1-3, with a weak D call TRBD1 (5 bases). The CDR3 sequence is 18 residues long. V was pared by 2 bases and J by 4 bases, with 21 bases between. Germline-derived CDR1 and CDR2 are SGHTA and FQGNSA. The CDR3 here is CASSLRFDTGEWGNTIYF. CDR3 coding DNA: TGTGCCAGCAGCTTAAGATTCGATACAGGAGAGTGGGGAAACACCATATATTTT.

The chain couples TRBV4-3 to TRBJ2-2, with D unresolved. Germline V lookup: CDR1 LGHNA, CDR2 YSLEER. Trimming removed 4 bases from V and 6 bases from J, with 15 bases in between. The CDR3 has 15 residues. CDR3 in DNA: TGCGCCAGCAGCCGCCAGCACGCCCATCCCGGGGAGCTGTTTTTT. This encodes CASSRQHAHPGELFF.

This chain uses TRBV6-6 with TRBJ1-2; 10 nucleotides align to TRBD1. From germline, CDR1 is MNHNY and CDR2 SVGAGI (reference sequence). The CDR3 sequence is 16 residues long. J lost 2 bases, V lost 6 bases, and 9 bases had no gene match. The DNA for the CDR3 is TGTGCCAGCAGCCAAGACAGGGGGCGGCCGAACTATGGCTACACCTTC. Amino acids: CASSQDRGRPNYGYTF.